This T cell receptor beta chain is drawn from a study of blood T cell repertoires in COVID-19. At the level of the study: In each case, the material was cDNA or gDNA derived from T cells, B-cell-depleted T cells, or PBMCs.

Sequencing was performed with immunoSEQ multiplex PCR; in TCRdb, only in-frame clones are kept and a portion is missing. This table has 350,000 to 450,000 clones, roughly four fifths appearing once. The CDR3 loop spans 15 amino acids. Germline loops: CDR1 MNHNS, CDR2 SASEGT. J lost 7 bases, V lost 3 bases, and 7 bases had no gene match. Participants were placed into cohorts based on the clinical history they reported. The specimen sequenced was PBMCs or T cells enriched from blood (not recorded which). The chain joins TRBV6-1 to TRBJ2-3; 10 bases fit TRBD2. The TCR comes from a woman aged 50 to 65 who had recovered from COVID-19. CDR3 nucleotides: TGTGCCAGCAGTGAGACCCTAGCGGGAGAGTATACGCAGTATTTT. The encoded protein is CASSETLAGEYTQYF.